This T cell receptor (beta chain) comes out of a study of blood T cells in healthy people across ages. A second PCR of about 6 to 12 cycles used a sample-barcoded 5' primer and a J-beta primer mix. TCRdb independently ran MiXCR on the 5' RACE reads; one entry per CDR3 protein. The top ten hold roughly two fifths of the sample, which has around 800,000 distinct CDR3 sequences, about 53% seen once. The sequencing sample was made of blood. This TCR derives from a man at least 80 years old in good health.

The CDR3 sequence is CASSQRMTGGVHAYF. The CDR3 DNA reads TGCGCCAGCAGCCAAAGGATGACAGGGGGGGTACACGCGTATTTT. J is TRBJ2-3 and V is TRBV4-1; TRBD1 agrees at 9 bases. Germline V gives CDR1 MGHRA, CDR2 YSYEKL. The V gene end was trimmed by 2 bases and the J gene end by 14 bases; junction bases not matched to a gene: 14. CDR3 size: 15 residues.